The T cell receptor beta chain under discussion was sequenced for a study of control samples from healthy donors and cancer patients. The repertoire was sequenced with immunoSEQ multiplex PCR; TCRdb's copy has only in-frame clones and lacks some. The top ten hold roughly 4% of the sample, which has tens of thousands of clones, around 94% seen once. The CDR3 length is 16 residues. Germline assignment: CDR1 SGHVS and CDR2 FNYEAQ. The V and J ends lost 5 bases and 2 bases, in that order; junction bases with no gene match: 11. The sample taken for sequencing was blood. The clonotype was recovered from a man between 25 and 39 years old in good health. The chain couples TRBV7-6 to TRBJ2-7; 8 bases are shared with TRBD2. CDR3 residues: CASSPLTGGRAYEQYF. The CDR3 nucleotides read TGTGCCAGCAGCCCACTCACGGGGGGGCGGGCCTACGAGCAGTACTTC.